The 28 T cell receptor beta chains listed next were all sequenced from one sample in a study of regulatory T cells in long-lasting Graves disease. Researchers made TCR beta libraries by using iRepertoire HTBI primers and running Arm-PCR on CDR3 regions. TCRdb reprocessed the multiplex PCR reads with MiXCR, giving one entry per CDR3 protein. The sample comprises about 440,000 distinct CDR3 sequences, about 16% of which are singletons, and around 11% rests with the top ten. Time point of the sample: newly diagnosed GD, antithyroid drugs for less than 3 months. PBMC-extracted RNA yielded the TCR library. These data were likewise used in another study, on T cells in Graves' hyperthyroidism and ophthalmopathy.

The specimen comprised peripheral blood mononuclear cells (PBMCs), sampled at new diagnosis, from a patient treated with antithyroid drugs. Source of these receptors: a woman in her twenties or thirties with Graves disease.

This clonotype was recorded at least ten times. The V gene is TRBV7-3, the J gene TRBJ2-7; TRBD2 agrees at 13 bases. The V gene end was trimmed by 6 bases and the J gene end by 5 bases; junction bases not matched to a gene: 7. The CDR3 is 15 residues long. Germline loops: CDR1 SGHTA, CDR2 FQGTGA. The chain's CDR3 is CASSYGTSGIHEQYF. CDR3 coding DNA: TGTGCCAGCAGTTACGGGACTAGCGGGATCCACGAGCAGTACTTC.

This clonotype has ten or more counts. This rearrangement joins TRBV7-8 to TRBJ2-7, with 7 bases fitting TRBD1. Germline CDR1 reads SGHVS; CDR2 reads FQNEAQ. The J segment lost 6 bases and the V segment lost 5 bases, leaving 4 bases of the junction unmatched. The CDR3 runs to 12 residues. Written as DNA, the CDR3 is TGTGCCAGCAGCCTTGACAGGGTCGAGCAGTACTTC. Protein sequence: CASSLDRVEQYF.

This clonotype has a count of ten or more. The rearrangement links TRBV11-1 to TRBJ2-5; D could derive from TRBD1 or TRBD2 (5 bases each). CDR3 length: 15 amino acids. The germline CDR1 and CDR2 sequences are SGHAT and FQDESV (reference sequence). Trimming removed 5 bases from V and 2 bases from J, with 15 bases in between. This chain's CDR3 is CASSQPGRKQETQYF. The DNA for the CDR3 is TGTGCCAGCAGCCAACCGGGACGGAAACAAGAGACCCAGTACTTC.

This clonotype showed up just a few times. V usage is TRBV20-1 and J usage is TRBJ2-1; possible D gene TRBD2, 5 bases. Trimming left V 2 bases short and J 4 bases short, with 18 bases between. The CDR3 runs 16 residues. Germline V lookup: CDR1 DFQATT, CDR2 SNEGSKA (reference sequence). The CDR3 is CSARMYPSGFYNEQFF. CDR3 bases: TGCAGTGCTAGAATGTATCCCTCGGGGTTTTACAATGAGCAGTTCTTC.

This clonotype was counted at least ten times. The chain employs TRBV27 and TRBJ2-3; tentative D call: TRBD1 (5 bases). The CDR3 length is 15 residues. Germline values: CDR1 MNHEY, CDR2 SMNVEV (reference sequence). V was cut by 2 bases and J by 2 bases, with 11 bases left in between. CDR3 sequence: CASSLTSGYTDTQYF. The CDR3 nucleotides are TGTGCCAGCAGTTTAACATCAGGGTACACAGATACGCAGTATTTT.

Of note for this clonotype: A much larger clone lies one base from this, so it may be a read error. In this CDR3 the conserved last residue, phenylalanine or tryptophan, is missing, so a read error is likely. The gene calls are TRBV12-3 or TRBV12-4 and TRBJ2-7; D gene uncertain. CDR3 length equals 13 residues. Trimming took off 3 bases at V and 6 bases at J, with 12 bases between the two ends. The CDR3 sequence: CASSFNRISEQYS. CDR3 DNA sequence: TGTGCCAGCAGTTTCAATCGGATAAGCGAGCAGTACTCC.

This clonotype was found many times. The chain couples TRBV5-1 to TRBJ2-3; TRBD2 matches at 7 bases. The V and J ends lost 1 base and 3 bases, in that order; junction bases with no gene match: 14. CDR3 length equals 18 residues. CDR1 is SGHRS, CDR2 YFSETQ, per germline. CDR3 sequence (DNA): TGCGCCAGCAGCTTGCGGACTAGAGTATTTGGGAGGACAGATACGCAGTATTTT. It specifies CASSLRTRVFGRTDTQYF.

This clonotype was found many times. V is TRBV7-2 and J is TRBJ2-7, with D unresolved. Germline V gene sequence: CDR1 SGHTA, CDR2 FQGNSA. Trimming removed 4 bases at V and 0 bases at J, with 13 bases between. This CDR3 is 15 amino acids long. In DNA form, the CDR3 reads TGTGCCAGCAGCTCCACCGGCCAAAGCTCCTACGAGCAGTACTTC. Translating it yields CASSSTGQSSYEQYF.

A few counts support this clonotype. The genes are TRBV20-1 and TRBJ2-7; D perhaps matches TRBD1 (5 bases). Germline CDR1 and CDR2: DFQATT and SNEGSKA (reference sequence). Trimming took off 4 bases at V and 3 bases at J, with 10 bases between the two ends. The CDR3 sequence is 12 residues long. CDR3 DNA sequence: TGCAGTGCTACCTCAACAGGCTACGAGCAGTACTTC. This encodes CSATSTGYEQYF.

This clonotype was recorded a few times. The rearrangement uses TRBV7-2 and TRBJ1-2; tentative D call: TRBD1 (6 bases). This CDR3 is 15 amino acids long. The germline gives CDR1 SGHTA, CDR2 FQGNSA. Deletions cut 5 bases from V and 5 bases from J, with 18 bases between. The CDR3 region is CASSPPEGGRYGYTF. As DNA, the CDR3 is TGTGCCAGCAGCCCCCCTGAGGGGGGGAGGTATGGCTACACCTTC.

This rearrangement joins TRBV27 to TRBJ2-5; the match to TRBD1 covers 7 bases. Per the germline V gene, CDR1 is MNHEY and CDR2 is SMNVEV (reference sequence). The CDR3 is 15 amino acids. The ends lost 6 bases at V and 9 bases at J; junction bases unmatched: 16. This CDR3 reads CASRESGTARLAQYF. The DNA for the CDR3 is TGTGCCAGCAGGGAATCCGGGACAGCAAGACTGGCCCAGTACTTC.

The rearrangement joins TRBV28 to TRBJ2-1; maybe TRBD1 (7 bases). Germline-derived CDR1 and CDR2 are MDHEN and SYDVKM. There are 15 residues in the CDR3. V gave up 7 bases and J gave up 4 bases, with 17 bases separating them. The CDR3 reads CASTGGGQIYNEQFF. Here the CDR3 DNA reads TGTGCCAGCACCGGAGGGGGACAGATATACAATGAGCAGTTCTTC.

This clonotype was counted ten times or more. This chain connects TRBV3-1 to TRBJ1-2; D ambiguous. The CDR3 is made up of 14 amino acids. V was pared by 1 base and J by 6 bases, with 12 bases between. Germline V gene sequence: CDR1 LGHDT, CDR2 YNNKEL (reference sequence). The CDR3 sequence is CASSQAGGVDGYTF. CDR3 coding DNA: TGTGCCAGCAGCCAAGCTGGCGGGGTGGATGGCTACACCTTC.

A few counts support this clonotype. The rearrangement uses TRBV19 and TRBJ2-1; no clear D. V lost 4 bases and J 15 bases, leaving 16 bases between the germline ends. The CDR3 contains 12 residues. Germline V gene data show CDR1 as LNHDA and CDR2 as SQIVND (reference sequence). CDR3 protein: CASSKDVSVRFF. CDR3 nucleotide sequence: TGTGCCAGTAGTAAGGACGTATCGGTGCGGTTCTTC.

The rearrangement uses TRBV12-3 or TRBV12-4 and TRBJ2-3; 14 nucleotides match TRBD2. J was trimmed by 3 bases and V by 6 bases; bases with no gene match: 2. The CDR3 totals 15 residues. The CDR3 sequence is CASRGLAGGTDTQYF. The CDR3 bases are TGTGCCAGCAGAGGACTAGCGGGAGGTACAGATACGCAGTATTTT.

There are many counts of this clonotype. The V call is TRBV2, the J call TRBJ1-2; D uncertain. With 6 bases removed from V and 8 bases from J, the gap between germline ends came to 16 bases. From germline, CDR1 is SNHLY and CDR2 FYNNEI. This CDR3 has 13 amino acids. The CDR3 region is CASRNDGLGGYTF. DNA for the CDR3: TGTGCCAGCAGGAACGACGGATTGGGGGGCTACACCTTC.

The chain couples TRBV27 to TRBJ2-3; D call uncertain. Germline-derived CDR1 and CDR2 are MNHEY and SMNVEV (reference sequence). The CDR3 sequence is 11 residues long. The V end was cut by 7 bases, the J end by 5 bases, with 7 bases between. This chain's CDR3 is CASIGGDTQYF. The CDR3 DNA is TGTGCCAGCATCGGTGGAGATACGCAGTATTTT.

This clonotype was seen a few times. The V gene is TRBV3-1, the J gene TRBJ2-7; 8 positions match TRBD1. With V trimmed by 0 bases and J by 0 bases, 4 bases remained unmatched. Germline V gene lookup returns CDR1 LGHDT and CDR2 YNNKEL (reference sequence). The CDR3 is 16 amino acids. The CDR3 reads CASSQDWTGPSYEQYF. DNA for the CDR3: TGTGCCAGCAGCCAAGATTGGACAGGGCCCTCCTACGAGCAGTACTTC.

This clonotype was observed at least ten times. This chain connects TRBV4-1 to TRBJ2-3, with a possible D match to TRBD2 (5 bases). The CDR3 contains 16 residues. The germline V gene encodes CDR1 MGHRA and CDR2 YSYEKL. V was clipped by 1 base and J by 5 bases, with 16 bases between them. CDR3 in amino acids: CASSQVGRRREDTQYF. CDR3 in DNA: TGCGCCAGCAGCCAAGTTGGACGGAGGAGAGAAGATACGCAGTATTTT.

The rearrangement joins TRBV9 to TRBJ2-1; TRBD1 aligns across 11 bases. V lost 0 bases to trimming and J lost 10 bases; unmatched junction nucleotides: 9. This CDR3 has 16 amino acids. Germline lookup yields CDR1 SGDLS and CDR2 YYNGEE. Here the CDR3 reads CASSVAYRTGGREQFF. CDR3 DNA sequence: TGTGCCAGCAGCGTAGCTTATCGGACAGGGGGCCGGGAGCAGTTCTTC.

The table lists this clonotype with many counts. The chain has TRBV28 and TRBJ1-5; D is unclear. Per germline, CDR1 MDHEN and CDR2 SYDVKM. With 10 bases removed from V and 0 bases from J, the gap between germline ends came to 10 bases. The CDR3 length is 13 residues. The CDR3 region has the DNA TGTGCCACATCGACGAGTAGCAATCAGCCCCAGCATTTT. Protein sequence: CATSTSSNQPQHF.

This clonotype has more than one count but fewer than ten. This rearrangement joins TRBV29-1 to TRBJ2-1, with D possibly matching TRBD2 (6 bases). V was shortened by 7 bases and J by 7 bases, with 20 bases between the two germline ends. Germline values: CDR1 SQVTM, CDR2 ANQGSEA. The CDR3 extends over 14 amino acids. Written as DNA, the CDR3 is TGCAGCGCCGGCGGGGACCTACTTAGGAATGAGCAGTTCTTC. This codes for CSAGGDLLRNEQFF.

This clonotype was counted ten times or more. This CDR3 is CASSRDHQETQYF. For the CDR3, the DNA is TGTGCCAGCTCAAGGGACCACCAAGAGACCCAGTACTTC. The chain combines TRBV18 with TRBJ2-5; D is possibly TRBD1 or TRBD2 (5 bases each). Germline V gene data show CDR1 as KGHSH and CDR2 as LQKENI. V was trimmed by 5 bases and J by 0 bases, leaving 7 bases between them. The CDR3 covers 13 residues.

This clonotype was detected only a few times. The chain couples TRBV5-6 to TRBJ1-2; D possibly corresponds to TRBD1 (5 bases). The germline V gene encodes CDR1 SGHDT and CDR2 YYEEEE. Trimming pared 3 bases from V and 2 bases from J, leaving 11 bases between. CDR3 length equals 14 residues. The CDR3 spells CASSSPGVNYGYTF. In nucleotides, the CDR3 is TGTGCCAGCAGCTCCCCGGGGGTCAACTATGGCTACACCTTC. Filled out from reference TRBV5-6 and TRBJ1-2, the complete variable domain reads DAGVTQSPTHLIKTRGQQVTLRCSPKSGHDTVSWYQQALGQGPQFIFQYYEEEERQRGNFPDRFSGHQFPNYSSELNVNALLLGDSALYLCASSSPGVNYGYTFGSGTRLTVV.

This clonotype occurred many times. The CDR3 coding sequence is TGTGCCAGCAGGGGCCCGGGACTAGCCTACGAGCAGTACTTC. Residues: CASRGPGLAYEQYF. The rearrangement links TRBV7-2 to TRBJ2-7; 8 bases fit TRBD2. The germline V gene has CDR1 SGHTA and CDR2 FQGNSA. CDR3 length equals 14 residues. After removal of 6 bases from V and 2 bases from J, the junction contained 6 bases not matched to a gene.

At least ten counts were recorded for this clonotype. The chain links TRBV27 to TRBJ1-2; maybe TRBD1 (5 bases). The germline CDR1 and CDR2 sequences are MNHEY and SMNVEV (reference sequence). The CDR3 is 13 amino acids. The V end lost 3 bases, the J end lost 7 bases, and 12 bases lay between the germline ends. The CDR3 coding sequence is TGTGCCAGCAGTTTTTCAGGGTCGGCTGGCTACACCTTC. Encoded protein: CASSFSGSAGYTF.

This clonotype was observed many times. This chain uses TRBV14 with TRBJ2-7; 8 nucleotides agree with TRBD2. The CDR3 is 14 amino acids. The germline V gene encodes CDR1 SGHDN and CDR2 FVKESK. The V and J ends lost 2 bases and 6 bases, in that order; junction bases with no gene match: 6. CDR3 residues: CASSQNRAGGEQYF. In nucleotides, the CDR3 is TGTGCCAGCAGCCAAAACCGGGCGGGGGGCGAGCAGTACTTC. The full variable domain, its missing parts supplied by reference TRBV14 and TRBJ2-7, is EAGVTQFPSHSVIEKGQTVTLRCDPISGHDNLYWYRRVMGKEIKFLLHFVKESKQDESGMPNNRFLAERTGGTYSTLKVQPAELEDSGVYFCASSQNRAGGEQYFGPGTRLTVT.

This clonotype turned up a few times. The V gene is TRBV6-2 or TRBV6-3, the J gene TRBJ1-2; 7 bases line up with TRBD1. Per germline, CDR1 MNHEY and CDR2 SVGEGT. The trim removed 5 bases at V and 4 bases at J, leaving 7 bases unmatched. The CDR3 has 14 amino acids. Here the CDR3 DNA reads TGTGCCAGCAGTGCGGGACAGATCCGCTATGGCTACACCTTC. Protein sequence: CASSAGQIRYGYTF.